This TCR beta chain emerged from a study of blood T cell repertoires in COVID-19. Study background: From the United States, Italy and Spain came samples of acute and convalescent COVID-19. T cells, B-cell-depleted T cells, or PBMCs supplied cDNA or gDNA.

In the authors' methods: Amplification of reference gene primers was used by the study to estimate nucleated cell counts. This table comes from immunoSEQ multiplex PCR, and its TCRdb copy is limited to in-frame clones, with some not included. V and J calls and clone size are as listed in that table; D and trimming were resolved from the DNA. The data contain around 190,000 clones, 75% to 90% of them singletons. This CDR3 is 17 amino acids long. Trimming cost V 0 bases and J 4 bases, with 17 bases left between them. Germline values: CDR1 SGDLS, CDR2 YYNGEE. This clone has only a few counts. The chain has TRBV9 and TRBJ1-3, with D unclear. Sequences were obtained from peripheral blood. The TCR originated in an older woman with acute or convalescent COVID-19. CDR3 nucleotide sequence: TGTGCCAGCAGCGTAGCTACTGGTAGTCGGTCCGGAAACACCATATATTTT. Its translation is CASSVATGSRSGNTIYF.